The 9 T cell receptor beta chains given below trace back to one sample, sequenced in a study of molecular identifiers for immune sequencing clone quantification. MiXCR was run by TCRdb on the PCR reads, yielding one entry per CDR3 protein. The sample lists tens of thousands of distinct CDR3 sequences, around 18% occurring once. The source material was naive CD8+ T cells from blood, with Jurkat cell RNA spiked in. Subset indicated: FACS-sorted CD8+CD4-CCR7+CD45RA+ naive T cells. The origin of the receptors is a human donor in good health. Some libraries in this study had Jurkat cell RNA spiked in.

About this clonotype: A much larger clonotype is one base distant, so this may be a read error. This chain links TRBV20-1 with TRBJ2-3, with 7 bases fitting TRBD1. The CDR3 loop spans 13 amino acids. The germline V gene has CDR1 DFQATT and CDR2 SNEGSKA (reference sequence). CDR3 region: CSAKGVGTDTRYF. CDR3 nucleotides: TGCAGTGCTAAGGGAGTTGGGACAGATACGCGGTATTTT.

This clonotype was seen at least ten times. The CDR3 sequence: CASSVGSGSYEQYF. CDR3 coding DNA: TGTGCCAGCAGCGTAGGATCAGGCTCCTACGAGCAGTACTTC. The chain recombines TRBV9 with TRBJ2-7; D is unclear. Germline values: CDR1 SGDLS, CDR2 YYNGEE. The V gene lost 0 bases and the J gene lost 0 bases, with 7 bases spanning the gap. This CDR3 spans 14 amino acids.

This clonotype was observed many times. The chain couples TRBV2 to TRBJ2-1; 9 positions match TRBD1. The J segment lost 3 bases and the V segment lost 8 bases, leaving 5 bases of the junction unmatched. The CDR3 is made up of 14 amino acids. Per germline, CDR1 SNHLY and CDR2 FYNNEI. The CDR3 sequence is CASQRDRDYNEQFF. The CDR3 region has the DNA TGTGCCAGCCAGAGGGACAGGGACTACAATGAGCAGTTCTTC.

This clonotype was detected a few times. The rearrangement links TRBV11-2 to TRBJ2-5, with a tentative D call TRBD2 (6 bases). Trimming removed 5 bases from V and 1 base from J, with 14 bases in between. The CDR3 runs 15 residues. Per germline, CDR1 SGHAT and CDR2 FQNNGV. The CDR3 sequence: CASSPFRSGQETQYF. CDR3 nucleotide sequence: TGTGCCAGCAGCCCCTTCCGTAGCGGCCAAGAGACCCAGTACTTC.

This clonotype occurred many times. The V gene is TRBV28, the J gene TRBJ2-7; 9 bases line up with TRBD1. Trimming took 3 bases from V and 13 from J; bases not matched to a gene: 7. The germline gives CDR1 MDHEN, CDR2 SYDVKM. CDR3 size: 12 residues. The CDR3 loop is CASSLDRGKSYF. The DNA of the CDR3 is TGTGCCAGCAGTTTGGACAGGGGAAAGTCATACTTC.

This clonotype occurred many times. This sequence joins TRBV12-3 or TRBV12-4 and TRBJ2-7; 9 bases are shared with TRBD1. Trimming removed 5 bases from V and 4 bases from J; junction bases left unmatched: 6. The CDR3 has 14 amino acids. The CDR3 DNA is TGTGCCAGCAGTACCGCCGGGACAGGGTACGAGCAGTACTTC. Translation: CASSTAGTGYEQYF.

Ten or more counts support this clonotype. This sequence joins TRBV6-2 or TRBV6-3 and TRBJ2-1; D is unresolved. This CDR3 comprises 14 residues. In germline, CDR1 is MNHEY, CDR2 SVGEGT. V was clipped by 5 bases and J by 8 bases, with 16 bases between them. The CDR3 DNA sequence: TGTGCCAGCAGTGTAGCATATCCCCCCGATGAGCAGTTCTTC. It yields the protein CASSVAYPPDEQFF.

The chain joins TRBV29-1 to TRBJ2-2, with 7 bases fitting TRBD1. CDR3 size: 12 residues. Germline V CDR1 and CDR2: SQVTM, ANQGSEA. V shed 7 bases and J 6 bases; nucleotides not matched to a gene: 5. The CDR3 DNA reads as TGCAGCGCGCCAGGGGGTTCCGGGGAGCTGTTTTTT. Translation gives CSAPGGSGELFF.

The table lists this clonotype with many counts. The chain combines TRBV27 with TRBJ1-2; 7 positions match TRBD1. The trim removed 5 bases at V and 5 bases at J, leaving 8 bases unmatched. Germline V CDR1 and CDR2: MNHEY, SMNVEV (reference sequence). The CDR3 is made up of 14 amino acids. The DNA for the CDR3 is TGTGCCAGCAGTCCGGGACAGATAAAATATGGCTACACCTTC. It is translated as CASSPGQIKYGYTF.